The next 13 T cell receptor beta chains were all read from a single sample in a study of post-analysis software for immune sequencing data. Unique molecular identifiers were present in the TCR beta cDNA libraries. TCRdb used MiXCR to reprocess the PCR reads, holding one entry per CDR3 protein. The sample lists about 820,000 distinct CDR3 sequences; around 50% were seen once. Study-wide results and limits: Elevated frequency relative to controls characterized roughly 5 TRBV segments in patients, TRBV5-6, TRBV5-1 and TRBV20-1 among them.

Their antigen targets remain unknown. The sequenced sample was blood. The receptors here all came from a girl aged 5 to 17 with multiple sclerosis.

The chain is built from TRBV5-1 and TRBJ2-6; a weak D match, TRBD2 (5 bases). V was clipped by 4 bases and J by 1 base, with 12 bases between them. This CDR3 has 16 residues. In germline, CDR1 is SGHRS, CDR2 YFSETQ. The CDR3 spells CASSDLSGSGANVLTF. The DNA of the CDR3 is TGCGCCAGCAGCGATCTCTCGGGGTCTGGGGCCAACGTCCTGACTTTC.

This chain joins TRBV20-1 and TRBJ1-1; 11 positions match TRBD1. J lost 3 bases, V lost 6 bases, and 12 bases had no gene match. CDR1 is DFQATT and CDR2 is SNEGSKA in the germline V gene (reference sequence). This CDR3 spans 16 amino acids. The CDR3 DNA follows: TGCAGTGCCCGGCGTGGACAGGGGGCGCGGGACACTGAAGCTTTCTTT. This encodes CSARRGQGARDTEAFF.

The rearrangement links TRBV12-3 or TRBV12-4 to TRBJ1-2, with no clear D. Trimming took 5 bases from V and 4 from J, leaving 11 bases between them. The CDR3 runs to 13 residues. CDR3: CASSPRGCYGYTF. As DNA, the CDR3 is TGTGCCAGCAGTCCCCGAGGTTGCTATGGCTACACCTTC.

Concerning this clonotype: The germline gene is not matched at one end of the junction; a read error may be the cause. The chain couples TRBV25-1 to TRBJ1-4; weak D call: TRBD1 (6 bases). This CDR3 is built from 16 residues. CDR1 and CDR2 from the germline V gene are MGHDK and SYGVNS. The CDR3: CAGSEYASGAGEKLFF. CDR3 nucleotides: TGTGCCGGCAGTGAATATGCGTCAGGGGCCGGGGAAAAACTGTTTTTT.

This sequence joins TRBV10-3 and TRBJ2-1; TRBD1 aligns across 7 bases. The junction had 3 bases not matched to a gene; V was cut back by 7 bases and J by 0 bases. This CDR3 region has 14 residues. Germline CDR1 reads ENHRY; CDR2 reads SYGVKD. In nucleotides, the CDR3 is TGTGCCATCAACGACAGGGACTCCTACAATGAGCAGTTCTTC. It translates to CAINDRDSYNEQFF.

This chain connects TRBV7-9 to TRBJ2-4, with 10 bases aligning to TRBD1. The end of the DNA is better explained by TRBJ2-7, so the J call may be wrong. The length of the CDR3 is 15 residues. Germline CDR1 is SEHNR and CDR2 is FQNEAQ (reference sequence). In nucleotides, the CDR3 is TGTGCCAGCAGCTTAGACCGGGACAGGGGCTACGAGCAGTACTTC. Translated, it gives CASSLDRDRGYEQYF.

The gene calls are TRBV29-1 and TRBJ1-2, with TRBD1 identical over 8 bases. Germline CDR1 and CDR2: SQVTM and ANQGSEA. The CDR3 consists of 14 residues. Unmatched junction bases numbered 3, after V lost 0 bases and J lost 3 bases. Here the CDR3 DNA reads TGCAGCGTTGAAGATTCGACAGGGGACTATGGCTACACCTTC. As protein: CSVEDSTGDYGYTF.

The sample holds a few counts of this clonotype. The V gene is TRBV5-1, the J gene TRBJ2-6; 8 bases agree with TRBD1. Germline assignment: CDR1 SGHRS and CDR2 YFSETQ. The V segment lost 0 bases and the J segment 0 bases; nucleotides outside the gene matches: 8. CDR3 length equals 19 residues. CDR3 DNA sequence: TGCGCCAGCAGCTTGGTTTTCGGGACAGGCCTCTCTGGGGCCAACGTCCTGACTTTC. This translates into CASSLVFGTGLSGANVLTF.

This chain links TRBV20-1 with TRBJ2-5; 8 bases align to TRBD1. The CDR3 consists of 14 residues. CDR1 DFQATT and CDR2 SNEGSKA come from the germline V gene (reference sequence). Trimming at V came to 5 bases and at J to 5 bases, leaving 10 bases not matched to a gene. CDR3 loop: CSAGIYHRGETQYF. Here the CDR3 DNA reads TGCAGTGCTGGTATCTATCACAGGGGGGAGACCCAGTACTTC.

V and J are TRBV10-3 and TRBJ2-4; no clear D gene. The end of the DNA is better explained by TRBJ2-5, so the J call may be wrong. CDR3 size: 13 residues. The germline V gene has CDR1 ENHRY and CDR2 SYGVKD. CDR3 DNA: TGTGCCAGCCAGAGGCAGCTTCAAGAGACCCAGTACTTC. This gives the protein CASQRQLQETQYF.

The chain employs TRBV20-1 and TRBJ2-3; 9 positions match TRBD2. This CDR3 has 14 residues. Per the germline V gene, CDR1 is DFQATT and CDR2 is SNEGSKA (reference sequence). Trimming took 5 bases from V and 5 from J; bases not matched to a gene: 8. The CDR3 loop is CSAETSGAQDTQYF. DNA for the CDR3: TGCAGTGCTGAGACTAGCGGAGCCCAAGATACGCAGTATTTT.

The J gene is TRBJ2-7, the V gene TRBV11-2, with D possibly being TRBD1 (6 bases). This CDR3 contains 12 residues. Germline lookup yields CDR1 SGHAT and CDR2 FQNNGV. V was shortened by 5 bases and J by 7 bases, with 12 bases between the two germline ends. This chain's CDR3 is CASSVDRTEQYF. The CDR3 DNA reads TGTGCCAGCAGCGTCGACAGGACTGAGCAGTACTTC.

This clonotype has just a few counts. The chain recombines TRBV15 with TRBJ2-7, with TRBD2 matching 7 bases. Germline-derived CDR1 and CDR2 are LNHNV and YYDKDF (reference sequence). The V gene end was trimmed by 0 bases and the J gene end by 7 bases; junction bases not matched to a gene: 9. The CDR3 has 15 residues. CDR3: CATSRDRRELREQYF. DNA for the CDR3: TGTGCCACCAGCAGAGATCGGCGGGAGCTGCGGGAGCAGTACTTC.